One and the same sample provided the 29 T cell receptor beta chains below, sequenced in a study of T cells in Graves' hyperthyroidism and ophthalmopathy. RNA transcripts provided the source from which TCR beta CDR3 regions were amplified. HTBI primers were used for first-round RT-PCR of the TCR CDR3. TCRdb redid the calling of the multiplex PCR reads with MiXCR, one entry per CDR3 protein. Among some 360,000 distinct CDR3 sequences, 15% to 20% were seen once, and the ten largest hold roughly a sixth. Sequencing was performed on blood. These receptor sequences come from a woman aged 40 to 49 with Graves' ophthalmopathy.

The chain couples TRBV12-3 or TRBV12-4 to TRBJ2-7; 7 positions match TRBD1. The V gene end was trimmed by 5 bases and the J gene end by 6 bases; junction bases not matched to a gene: 10. The CDR3 totals 14 residues. This chain's CDR3 is CASSRGRTGGEQYF. DNA for the CDR3: TGTGCCAGCAGTAGGGGAAGGACAGGAGGCGAGCAGTACTTC.

In its sample, this clonotype was seen many times. The V call is TRBV7-2, the J call TRBJ2-2, with TRBD2 as a possible D gene (5 bases). The V and J ends lost 1 base and 4 bases respectively, with 7 bases between them. CDR1 and CDR2 (germline): SGHTA, FQGNSA. The CDR3 is 14 amino acids. This CDR3 is CASSLDGGTGELFF. In DNA form, the CDR3 reads TGTGCCAGCAGCTTAGACGGAGGCACCGGGGAGCTGTTTTTT.

This clonotype was seen at least ten times. J is TRBJ1-2 and V is TRBV28; D remains unclear. Germline CDR1 MDHEN, CDR2 SYDVKM. The length of the CDR3 is 11 residues. The V end lost 6 bases, the J end lost 5 bases, and 7 bases lay between the germline ends. The CDR3 DNA is TGTGCCAGCAGCGGGAGGTATGGCTACACCTTC. It specifies CASSGRYGYTF.

Many counts were recorded for this clonotype. The DNA of the CDR3 is TGTGCCGGACAGGGATCCACTGAAGCTTTCTTT. Encoded protein: CAGQGSTEAFF. The chain employs TRBV2 and TRBJ1-1; TRBD1 matches 8 bases. The germline gives CDR1 SNHLY, CDR2 FYNNEI. The CDR3 covers 11 residues. The V and J ends lost 11 bases and 4 bases, in that order; junction bases with no gene match: 3.

There are many counts of this clonotype. The genes are TRBV12-3 or TRBV12-4 and TRBJ2-7; D is ambiguous. The CDR3 consists of 14 residues. The germline V and J ends were trimmed by 5 bases and 3 bases, with 14 bases remaining between them. The chain's CDR3 is CASSRYGPHYEQYF. The CDR3 DNA reads TGTGCCAGCAGTCGATATGGGCCCCACTACGAGCAGTACTTC.

Comment on this clonotype: A read error may produce the germline difference seen at one junction end. This chain connects TRBV5-1 to TRBJ2-7, with D possibly being TRBD2 (7 bases). This CDR3 has 12 residues. CDR1 and CDR2 from the germline V gene are SGHRS and YFSETQ. CDR3 region: CASNWGGHEQSF. CDR3 in DNA: TGCGCCAGCAACTGGGGGGGCCACGAGCAGTCCTTC.

This clonotype was picked up many times. V is TRBV30 and J is TRBJ2-5; 7 nucleotides match TRBD1. Unmatched junction bases numbered 7, after V lost 4 bases and J lost 2 bases. Germline CDR1 is GTSNPN and CDR2 is SVGIG (reference sequence). This CDR3 has 14 amino acids. CDR3 DNA: TGTGCCTGGAACGCCGGGACAGCTCAAGAGACCCAGTACTTC. This translates into CAWNAGTAQETQYF. The complete variable domain, with remaining parts taken from reference TRBV30 and TRBJ2-5, reads SQTIHQWPATLVQPVGSPLSLECTVEGTSNPNLYWYRQAAGRGLQLLFYSVGIGQISSEVPQNLSASRPQDRQFILSSKKLLLSDSGFYLCAWNAGTAQETQYFGPGTRLLVL.

This chain uses TRBV12-3 or TRBV12-4 with TRBJ1-1; D is possibly TRBD1 (6 bases). Trimming shortened V by 4 bases and J by 6 bases, and 12 bases separated the two germline ends. The CDR3 totals 13 residues. Here the CDR3 DNA reads TGTGCCAGCAGTTGGGACACCCGGTCTGAAGCTTTCTTT. Translation: CASSWDTRSEAFF.

About this clonotype: An end of the junction does not agree with germline; a read error may underlie this. The rearrangement links TRBV6-5 to TRBJ1-6; TRBD1 matches at 8 bases. CDR1 and CDR2 from the germline V gene are MNHEY and SVGAGI. CDR3 size: 16 residues. The DNA of the CDR3 is TGTGCCAGCAGTTCCCGACAGGGGAATGTTGTTTCATCCCTCCACTTT. As protein: CASSSRQGNVVSSLHF.

This clonotype was recorded at least ten times. This chain joins TRBV4-2 and TRBJ2-7; maybe TRBD1 (5 bases). The CDR3 is 14 residues long. CDR1 is LGHNA, CDR2 YNFKEQ, per germline. Trimming removed 0 bases from V and 4 bases from J, with 10 bases in between. CDR3 coding DNA: TGTGCCAGCAGCCAAGATCAGGGTCCGTACGAGCAGTACTTC. It translates to CASSQDQGPYEQYF.

The sample holds many counts of this clonotype. DNA for the CDR3: TGCGCCAGCAGCTTGGATGGACCGATCTCTGGAAACACCATATATTTT. The encoded protein is CASSLDGPISGNTIYF. The V gene is TRBV5-1, the J gene TRBJ1-3, with unresolved D. The CDR3 runs 16 residues. In germline, CDR1 is SGHRS, CDR2 YFSETQ. Trimming left V 0 bases short and J 0 bases short, with 10 bases between.

This clonotype was seen many times. The V and J genes are TRBV11-2 and TRBJ2-1, with 7 nucleotides matching TRBD1. Germline V gives CDR1 SGHAT, CDR2 FQNNGV. The CDR3 spans 13 residues. V was clipped by 3 bases and J by 9 bases; unmatched bases: 5. CDR3 protein: CASSFAQGVEQFF. Written as DNA, the CDR3 is TGTGCCAGCAGCTTTGCCCAGGGGGTTGAGCAGTTCTTC.

This clonotype was found many times. This chain connects TRBV4-2 to TRBJ1-6; no clear D gene. Germline V gives CDR1 LGHNA, CDR2 YNFKEQ. Trimming pared 2 bases from V and 6 bases from J, leaving 8 bases between. The CDR3 extends over 14 amino acids. CDR3 loop: CASSQLRGNSPLHF. The CDR3 DNA reads as TGTGCCAGCAGCCAACTTCGGGGTAATTCACCCCTCCACTTT.

This clonotype was detected ten times or more. The chain recombines TRBV9 with TRBJ2-5; D gene unclear. The CDR3 has 14 amino acids. From germline, CDR1 is SGDLS and CDR2 YYNGEE. V shed 0 bases and J shed 4 bases, with 10 bases lying between them. The CDR3 is CASSVEPGRETQYF. The CDR3, as DNA: TGTGCCAGCAGCGTAGAGCCAGGCCGAGAGACCCAGTACTTC.

This clonotype was counted at least ten times. The chain carries TRBV6-5 and TRBJ2-7; D possibly corresponds to TRBD2 (5 bases). This CDR3 contains 13 residues. From germline, CDR1 is MNHEY and CDR2 SVGAGI. V lost 8 bases to trimming and J lost 4 bases, with 15 bases between them. Here the CDR3 reads CASQRTALYEQYF. The CDR3 DNA sequence: TGTGCCAGCCAAAGGACTGCGCTATACGAGCAGTACTTC.

This clonotype was detected many times. CDR3 sequence: CSARDGLWGYTF. For the CDR3, the DNA is TGCAGTGCTAGAGATGGGTTGTGGGGCTACACCTTC. The rearrangement links TRBV20-1 to TRBJ1-2, with D unclear. V gave up 0 bases and J gave up 8 bases, with 10 bases separating them. CDR3 length: 12 amino acids. From germline, CDR1 is DFQATT and CDR2 SNEGSKA (reference sequence).

This clonotype has at least ten counts. The chain couples TRBV12-3 or TRBV12-4 to TRBJ1-5; no reliable D call. The CDR3 covers 17 residues. V was clipped by 1 base and J by 5 bases, with 18 bases between them. Here the CDR3 reads CASSLVTGPEVDQPQHF. CDR3 DNA: TGTGCCAGCAGTTTAGTCACTGGACCGGAGGTCGATCAGCCCCAGCATTTT.

This clonotype appeared many times. J is TRBJ2-2 and V is TRBV28; D not resolved. The CDR3 totals 13 residues. Germline values: CDR1 MDHEN, CDR2 SYDVKM. Trimming took 5 bases from V and 1 from J, leaving 5 bases between them. CDR3 region: CASSVRNTGELFF. CDR3 DNA sequence: TGTGCCAGCAGTGTACGGAACACCGGGGAGCTGTTTTTT.

This clonotype was detected ten times or more. CDR3: CASRRDGGTYEQYF. Here the CDR3 DNA reads TGTGCCAGCAGACGAGACGGGGGGACCTACGAGCAGTACTTC. The rearrangement links TRBV2 to TRBJ2-7; 7 nucleotides align to TRBD2. The germline gives CDR1 SNHLY, CDR2 FYNNEI. With 6 bases clipped from V and 2 bases from J, the junction kept 7 bases outside the gene matches. CDR3 length equals 14 residues.

This clonotype was detected many times. The chain uses TRBV28 and TRBJ1-1; D gene ambiguous. This CDR3 is 15 amino acids long. Looked up from germline, CDR1 is MDHEN and CDR2 is SYDVKM. Trimming stripped 3 bases from V and 4 bases from J, with 15 bases between. CDR3 amino acids: CASSFSSGVVTEAFF. The CDR3 DNA reads as TGTGCCAGCAGTTTCTCATCCGGGGTCGTCACTGAAGCTTTCTTT.

This clonotype was seen repeatedly, ten times or more. The rearrangement joins TRBV20-1 to TRBJ1-3; D not certain. The CDR3 sequence is 12 residues long. Germline lookup yields CDR1 DFQATT and CDR2 SNEGSKA (reference sequence). In nucleotides, the CDR3 is TGCATCGTTGTCGGGCCTGGAAACACCATATATTTT. It specifies CIVVGPGNTIYF.

The V call is TRBV6-8, the J call TRBJ1-2; 7 bases fit TRBD1. CDR1 and CDR2 from the germline V gene are MNHGY and SAAAGT. The V segment lost 6 bases and the J segment 6 bases; nucleotides outside the gene matches: 10. This CDR3 comprises 14 residues. The CDR3 sequence: CASSHRQGRHGYTF. As DNA, the CDR3 is TGTGCCAGCAGCCACAGACAGGGTAGGCATGGCTACACCTTC.

Ten or more counts support this clonotype. CDR3 residues: CSVAMGLAGGHSYEQYF. The CDR3 DNA reads as TGCAGCGTTGCCATGGGACTAGCGGGAGGGCACTCCTACGAGCAGTACTTC. The chain uses TRBV29-1 and TRBJ2-7, with 16 bases matching TRBD2. Germline CDR1 and CDR2: SQVTM and ANQGSEA. The trim removed 4 bases at V and 0 bases at J, leaving 6 bases unmatched. The CDR3 runs to 17 residues.

This clonotype was recorded at least ten times. The rearrangement uses TRBV3-1 and TRBJ2-7; either TRBD1 or TRBD2 may supply D (5 bases each). Trimming took off 4 bases at V and 4 bases at J, with 14 bases between the two ends. The V gene's germline CDR1 is LGHDT and CDR2 YNNKEL (reference sequence). This CDR3 region has 14 residues. CDR3 loop: CASSPRPGPYEQYF. CDR3 in DNA: TGTGCCAGCAGCCCACGTCCGGGACCTTACGAGCAGTACTTC.

In this sample, this clonotype turned up many times. The chain combines TRBV7-9 with TRBJ2-5; 8 bases are shared with TRBD1. J gave up 4 bases and V 5 bases, and 6 bases lay outside the gene matches. Germline values: CDR1 SEHNR, CDR2 FQNEAQ (reference sequence). The CDR3 spans 14 residues. This CDR3 reads CASSPRDRRETQYF. The DNA for the CDR3 is TGTGCCAGCAGCCCAAGGGACAGGAGAGAGACCCAGTACTTC.

This clonotype was counted a few times. The V call is TRBV9, the J call TRBJ1-6; possibly TRBD1 for D (5 bases). The length of the CDR3 is 14 residues. Germline V CDR1 and CDR2: SGDLS, YYNGEE. V gave up 1 base and J gave up 6 bases, with 8 bases separating them. This chain's CDR3 is CASSVKGVNSPLHF. The CDR3 DNA follows: TGTGCCAGCAGCGTAAAAGGGGTTAATTCACCCCTCCACTTT.

This clonotype appeared a few times. The chain is built from TRBV28 and TRBJ2-5; D not certain. CDR3 size: 14 residues. CDR1 and CDR2 (germline): MDHEN, SYDVKM. V was clipped by 9 bases and J by 1 base, with 15 bases between them. CDR3 loop: CASSRGLVQETQYF. The CDR3 nucleotides are TGTGCCAGTTCACGAGGTCTGGTCCAAGAGACCCAGTACTTC.

This clonotype was counted ten times or more. The V and J genes are TRBV6-5 and TRBJ2-7; D perhaps matches TRBD1 (6 bases). Germline lookup yields CDR1 MNHEY and CDR2 SVGAGI. Trimming took off 6 bases at V and 2 bases at J, with 11 bases between the two ends. The CDR3 runs to 13 residues. CDR3 nucleotide sequence: TGTGCCAGCAGCCGCGGACAGACCTACGAGCAGTACTTC. It yields the protein CASSRGQTYEQYF.

The table lists this clonotype with many counts. The chain links TRBV7-8 to TRBJ1-1; D is ambiguous. This CDR3 is 13 amino acids long. Germline V gene sequence: CDR1 SGHVS, CDR2 FQNEAQ. V lost 6 bases to trimming and J lost 1 base, with 9 bases between them. CDR3: CASRYDTNTEAFF. As DNA, the CDR3 is TGTGCCAGCAGATACGACACGAACACTGAAGCTTTCTTT.